This entry lists 27 T cell receptor beta chains sequenced from one sample in a study of blood T cell repertoires in COVID-19. Clones were sequenced by immunoSEQ multiplex PCR, and TCRdb holds only the in-frame ones, with some missing. The sample lists around 190,000 clones; around nine tenths were seen once. Material for sequencing was peripheral blood. These receptors were obtained from a man aged 45 to 65 with COVID-19, enrolled during active disease.

The chain links TRBV19 to TRBJ2-7, with TRBD1 matching over 8 bases. The V gene's germline CDR1 is LNHDA and CDR2 SQIVND (reference sequence). The CDR3 consists of 15 residues. V gave up 3 bases and J gave up 5 bases; unmatched junction bases: 9. CDR3 nucleotides: TGTGCCAGTAGTATCCCCCAGGGGGCGAGGAACGAGCAGTACTTC. As protein: CASSIPQGARNEQYF.

The V call is TRBV6-5, the J call TRBJ1-2; 9 bases are a match to TRBD1. V dropped 0 bases and J dropped 4; count of bases not matched to a gene: 6. Per germline, CDR1 MNHEY and CDR2 SVGAGI. The CDR3 spans 16 residues. The CDR3 bases are TGTGCCAGCAGTTACTCCCTACAGGGGGCGGGCTATGGCTACACCTTC. The encoded protein is CASSYSLQGAGYGYTF.

The genes are TRBV18 and TRBJ2-5, with D perhaps matching TRBD2 (5 bases). CDR1 KGHSH and CDR2 LQKENI come from the germline V gene. The length of the CDR3 is 14 residues. V gave up 2 bases and J gave up 6 bases, with 13 bases separating them. The CDR3, as DNA: TGTGCCAGCTCACCATCGGAGCTAGCACAGACCCAGTACTTC. It specifies CASSPSELAQTQYF. The complete variable domain, with remaining parts taken from reference TRBV18 and TRBJ2-5, reads NAGVMQNPRHLVRRRGQEARLRCSPMKGHSHVYWYRQLPEEGLKFMVYLQKENIIDESGMPKERFSAEFPKEGPSILRIQQVVRGDSAAYFCASSPSELAQTQYFGPGTRLLVL.

In nucleotides, the CDR3 is TGTGCCAGCAGTTTAGGGCAGGGCGGGGACGAGCAGTACTTC. Translated, it gives CASSLGQGGDEQYF. V usage is TRBV28 and J usage is TRBJ2-7; D may be TRBD2 (6 bases). The CDR3 length is 14 residues. CDR1 and CDR2 from the germline V gene are MDHEN and SYDVKM. Trimming removed 2 bases at V and 5 bases at J, with 13 bases between.

The gene calls are TRBV7-6 and TRBJ2-5, with 11 bases fitting TRBD1. Germline CDR1 SGHVS, CDR2 FNYEAQ. The CDR3 length is 21 residues. Trimming removed 0 bases from V and 2 bases from J; junction bases left unmatched: 17. The CDR3: CASSLATTFPGQGGRQETQYF. Written as DNA, the CDR3 is TGTGCCAGCAGCTTAGCAACAACCTTCCCGGGACAGGGGGGACGACAAGAGACCCAGTACTTC.

The chain employs TRBV12-3 or TRBV12-4 and TRBJ1-3; no firm D call. The length of the CDR3 is 10 residues. Trimming pared 5 bases from V and 6 bases from J, leaving 2 bases between. CDR3 DNA sequence: TGTGCCAGCAGTCTAAACACCATATATTTT. The encoded protein is CASSLNTIYF.

The gene calls are TRBV7-2 and TRBJ1-2; TRBD1 is a possible D gene (6 bases). Germline lookup yields CDR1 SGHTA and CDR2 FQGNSA. Trimming left V 5 bases short and J 4 bases short, with 14 bases between. The CDR3 is 14 residues long. CDR3 sequence reads: CASSRGAGTYGYTF. The CDR3 region has the DNA TGTGCCAGCAGCCGGGGGGCCGGGACCTATGGCTACACCTTC. The full variable domain, rest sourced from reference TRBV7-2 and TRBJ1-2, is GAGVSQSPSNKVTEKGKDVELRCDPISGHTALYWYRQSLGQGLEFLIYFQGNSAPDKSGLPSDRFSAERTGGSVSTLTIQRTQQEDSAVYLCASSRGAGTYGYTFGSGTRLTVV.

The J gene is TRBJ2-7, the V gene TRBV9; TRBD2 matches at 9 bases. The CDR3 loop spans 14 amino acids. Trimming cost V 3 bases and J 2 bases; bases outside gene matches: 3. CDR1 is SGDLS and CDR2 is YYNGEE in the germline V gene. Here the CDR3 DNA reads TGTGCCAGCAGCGAGCGGACTAGCGCCTACGAGCAGTACTTC. As protein: CASSERTSAYEQYF.

CDR3: CASRLISGRSYEQYF. For the CDR3, the DNA is TGTGCCAGCAGACTAATTAGCGGGAGATCCTACGAGCAGTACTTC. The chain joins TRBV11-2 to TRBJ2-7; 9 bases match TRBD2. Germline-derived CDR1 and CDR2 are SGHAT and FQNNGV. The ends lost 6 bases at V and 1 base at J; junction bases unmatched: 7. The CDR3 runs 15 residues. The complete variable domain, with remaining parts taken from reference TRBV11-2 and TRBJ2-7, reads EAGVAQSPRYKIIEKRQSVAFWCNPISGHATLYWYQQILGQGPKLLIQFQNNGVVDDSQLPKDRFSAERLKGVDSTLKIQPAKLEDSAVYLCASRLISGRSYEQYFGPGTRLTVT.

The CDR3 DNA sequence: TGTGCCAGCAGCTCCCCCCGGGACAGAGAGACCCAGTACTTC. It translates to CASSSPRDRETQYF. The chain combines TRBV6-5 with TRBJ2-5; 7 positions agree with TRBD1. The CDR3 covers 14 residues. CDR1 is MNHEY, CDR2 SVGAGI, per germline. The V and J ends lost 6 bases and 4 bases, in that order; junction bases with no gene match: 8.

In nucleotides, the CDR3 is TGTGCCAGCAGTTCCGTAGATACGCAGTATTTT. Translating it yields CASSSVDTQYF. The chain links TRBV6-5 to TRBJ2-3; D ambiguous. V was clipped by 4 bases and J by 5 bases, with 4 bases between them. The CDR3 is made up of 11 amino acids. Germline V gives CDR1 MNHEY, CDR2 SVGAGI.

About this clone: In the same sample, other DNA sequences code for this CDR3. This chain links TRBV6-5 with TRBJ1-1; 8 bases agree with TRBD1. V dropped 6 bases and J dropped 1; count of bases not matched to a gene: 4. The germline V gene encodes CDR1 MNHEY and CDR2 SVGAGI. The CDR3 contains 14 residues. The CDR3 DNA reads as TGTGCCAGCAGGGGGACAGGCCGGAACACTGAAGCTTTCTTT. Translating it yields CASRGTGRNTEAFF.

The V and J genes are TRBV27 and TRBJ1-2; TRBD1 matches 10 bases. The CDR3 has 15 amino acids. The junction had 9 bases not matched to a gene; V was cut back by 5 bases and J by 6 bases. Germline lookup yields CDR1 MNHEY and CDR2 SMNVEV (reference sequence). The CDR3 loop reads CASSPETGGKDGYTF. The CDR3 DNA reads as TGTGCCAGCAGTCCAGAGACAGGGGGCAAGGATGGCTACACCTTC.

This clone was seen only a few times. The chain is built from TRBV18 and TRBJ1-5; 7 bases map to TRBD1. Germline CDR1 and CDR2: KGHSH and LQKENI. This CDR3 comprises 15 residues. J gave up 1 base and V 2 bases, and 2 bases lay outside the gene matches. CDR3 bases: TGTGCCAGCTCACCAGTAGGGGGCAGCAATCAGCCCCAGCATTTT. Encoded protein: CASSPVGGSNQPQHF.

This sequence joins TRBV12-3 or TRBV12-4 and TRBJ1-6; TRBD1 might be the D (5 bases). Between the trimmed V and J ends, which lost 4 bases and 5 bases, there was a span of 6 bases. The CDR3 loop spans 13 amino acids. The CDR3 region has the DNA TGTGCCAGCAGTTGGGGCAATAATTCACCCCTCCACTTT. Translation gives CASSWGNNSPLHF.

This rearrangement joins TRBV18 to TRBJ2-1; D uncertain. Germline loops: CDR1 KGHSH, CDR2 LQKENI. Trimming removed 2 bases from V and 0 bases from J, with 8 bases in between. CDR3 length: 15 amino acids. The CDR3 protein is CASSPDPGSYNEQFF. The DNA of the CDR3 is TGTGCCAGCTCACCAGATCCAGGCTCCTACAATGAGCAGTTCTTC.

The chain employs TRBV2 and TRBJ2-7; 7 positions agree with TRBD1. Trimming removed 6 bases from V and 6 bases from J; junction bases left unmatched: 11. This CDR3 has 14 residues. Per the germline V gene, CDR1 is SNHLY and CDR2 is FYNNEI. The DNA for the CDR3 is TGTGCCAGCAGCGAACAGGGGCCCTCAGTCGAGCAGTACTTC. Translating it yields CASSEQGPSVEQYF.

The chain carries TRBV27 and TRBJ1-1; no firm D call. Trimming took off 5 bases at V and 4 bases at J, with 17 bases between the two ends. Germline V gene sequence: CDR1 MNHEY, CDR2 SMNVEV (reference sequence). The CDR3 consists of 15 residues. CDR3 residues: CASSPLGKRGTEAFF. The CDR3 bases are TGTGCCAGCAGTCCGTTAGGGAAACGGGGCACTGAAGCTTTCTTT.

The V call is TRBV28, the J call TRBJ2-7; 8 positions agree with TRBD2. V lost 4 bases and J lost 4; bases outside the gene matches: 6. The CDR3 is 14 amino acids. CDR1 and CDR2 from the germline V gene are MDHEN and SYDVKM. CDR3 sequence reads: CASSSGGGRYEQYF. Written as DNA, the CDR3 is TGTGCCAGCAGTTCCGGGGGGGGAAGGTACGAGCAGTACTTC.

This clone was seen once. The rearrangement links TRBV6-5 to TRBJ1-6, with D possibly being TRBD1 (5 bases). V dropped 7 bases and J dropped 5 bases, with 12 bases sitting between them. The CDR3 extends over 14 amino acids. Per the germline V gene, CDR1 is MNHEY and CDR2 is SVGAGI. For the CDR3, the DNA is TGTGCCAGCAAAGAGGACACGAATAATTCACCCCTCCACTTT. Translation: CASKEDTNNSPLHF.

The DNA of the CDR3 is TGTGCCAGCAGTAAAAGGGACAGGGCCTACGAGCAGTACTTC. It codes for CASSKRDRAYEQYF. V and J are TRBV6-6 and TRBJ2-7; 9 nucleotides line up with TRBD1. From germline, CDR1 is MNHNY and CDR2 SVGAGI (reference sequence). Losses at the gene ends were 5 bases for V and 2 bases for J; bases not matched to a gene: 4. The CDR3 contains 14 residues.

The rearrangement links TRBV9 to TRBJ2-5; 7 bases map to TRBD1. CDR1 and CDR2 from the germline V gene are SGDLS and YYNGEE. V was pared by 3 bases and J by 4 bases, with 9 bases of the junction left unmatched. The CDR3 consists of 15 residues. The CDR3 DNA is TGTGCCAGCAGCGCGACAGGGTTTGATCGAGAGACCCAGTACTTC. Amino acid sequence: CASSATGFDRETQYF.

The chain combines TRBV11-1 with TRBJ2-1, with D possibly TRBD2 on 6 matching bases. Germline V gene data show CDR1 as SGHAT and CDR2 as FQDESV (reference sequence). The CDR3 loop spans 14 amino acids. V dropped 7 bases and J dropped 5 bases, with 15 bases sitting between them. CDR3 bases: TGTGCCAGCAAGGGAGGTGACGTGAACAATGAGCAGTTCTTC. Translation gives CASKGGDVNNEQFF.

This sequence joins TRBV29-1 and TRBJ1-5, with 7 bases fitting TRBD1. This CDR3 is 13 amino acids long. Unmatched junction bases numbered 9, after V lost 6 bases and J lost 7 bases. Per the germline V gene, CDR1 is SQVTM and CDR2 is ANQGSEA. CDR3 in amino acids: CSVGGGGEQPQHF. The CDR3 DNA follows: TGCAGCGTCGGAGGGGGCGGCGAACAGCCCCAGCATTTT.

The rearrangement links TRBV6-2 or TRBV6-3 to TRBJ2-7, with D possibly being TRBD1 (6 bases). V was clipped by 2 bases and J by 2 bases, with 10 bases between them. The CDR3 has 14 residues. Germline assignment: CDR1 MNHEY and CDR2 SVGEGT. This CDR3 is CASSYVGTTYEQYF. The DNA of the CDR3 is TGTGCCAGCAGTTACGTAGGGACAACCTACGAGCAGTACTTC.

The chain has TRBV3-1 (or the pseudogene TRBV3-2) and TRBJ1-2; 9 bases fit TRBD1. The CDR3 runs to 14 residues. Germline-derived CDR1 and CDR2 are LGHDT and YNNKEL (reference sequence). V trimming: 3 bases; J trimming: 6 bases; junction bases outside the gene matches: 5. CDR3 coding DNA: TGTGCCAGCAGCCACCAGGACAGGGGTCATGGCTACACCTTC. Its translation is CASSHQDRGHGYTF.

The chain employs TRBV9 and TRBJ2-5, with 10 bases identical to TRBD1. V shed 0 bases, J shed 5 bases, and the junction held 4 bases outside the gene matches. CDR3 size: 15 residues. CDR1 is SGDLS and CDR2 is YYNGEE in the germline V gene. The CDR3, as DNA: TGTGCCAGCAGCGTAGCCGGGACAGGGGATGAGACCCAGTACTTC. It yields the protein CASSVAGTGDETQYF.